The next 5 T cell receptor beta chains were all read from a single sample in a study of blood T cell repertoires in COVID-19. Libraries were prepared by immunoSEQ multiplex PCR; TCRdb keeps only in-frame clonotypes and omits some of them. The sample has some 60,000 clones, 80% to 95% seen once. Source material: peripheral blood. These receptors originate from a human donor in a cohort sampled during active COVID-19.

This rearrangement joins TRBV7-3 to TRBJ2-3; TRBD2 aligns across 9 bases. The length of the CDR3 is 18 residues. Germline CDR1 reads SGHTA; CDR2 reads FQGTGA. The junction had 13 bases not matched to a gene; V was cut back by 5 bases and J by 1 base. The CDR3, as DNA: TGTGCCAGCAGCCTCCACCCCCTAGCGGGGTCTCGCACAGATACGCAGTATTTT. This translates into CASSLHPLAGSRTDTQYF.

The CDR3 coding sequence is TGTGCCTGGAGTACTGATTATTCGGGACTACCGCAGTATTTT. Its translation: CAWSTDYSGLPQYF. The chain uses TRBV30 and TRBJ2-3, with 7 bases matching TRBD2. V was pared by 2 bases and J by 10 bases, with 12 bases of the junction left unmatched. The CDR3 length is 14 residues. Germline values: CDR1 GTSNPN, CDR2 SVGIG (reference sequence).

The V gene is TRBV10-3, the J gene TRBJ1-5; TRBD1 is a possible D gene (5 bases). The V end was cut by 8 bases, the J end by 6 bases, with 20 bases between. The CDR3 runs to 15 residues. Germline-derived CDR1 and CDR2 are ENHRY and SYGVKD. The CDR3 bases are TGTGCCATCTCTCAAACGGGGGATAGTAGTCAGCCCCAGCATTTT. As protein: CAISQTGDSSQPQHF.

The rearrangement joins TRBV5-1 to TRBJ2-3; TRBD2 is a possible D gene (6 bases). The CDR3 contains 14 residues. The V and J ends lost 7 bases and 6 bases respectively, with 18 bases between them. Per germline, CDR1 SGHRS and CDR2 YFSETQ. The CDR3 nucleotides read TGCGCCAGCGGTCCAGCGGCGGCGGGGGATACGCAGTATTTT. Translating gives CASGPAAAGDTQYF.

V is TRBV7-2 and J is TRBJ2-3; D not certain. Deletions cut 2 bases from V and 2 bases from J, with 11 bases between. The germline V gene has CDR1 SGHTA and CDR2 FQGNSA. The CDR3 length is 15 residues. CDR3 coding DNA: TGTGCCAGCAGCTTACGGTCGGTAGACACAGATACGCAGTATTTT. This gives the protein CASSLRSVDTDTQYF.